This T cell receptor (beta chain) was identified in a study of T cell responses to AZD1222 COVID-19 vaccine. Regarding the study as a whole: Clonal diversity was possibly underestimated; the donors were predominantly white British and more often female. The span of vaccine-associated CD4 TCRs extended across spike, with dominance at 160-218 and 743-854.

Clones were sequenced by immunoSEQ multiplex PCR, and TCRdb holds only the in-frame ones, with some missing. This sample has some 150,000 clones, with approximately 83% found just once. The CDR3 covers 15 residues. Between the trimmed V and J ends, which lost 4 bases and 5 bases, there was a span of 15 bases. Germline V gene sequence: CDR1 SGHRS, CDR2 YFSETQ. For this clone: The antigen is unknown.

This specimen was peripheral blood, taken on day 0 of AZD1222 vaccination. The V gene is TRBV5-1, the J gene TRBJ2-2; tentative D call: TRBD2 (6 bases). This sequence originates from an adult in good health. The CDR3 sequence is CASSMAGLTTGELFF. CDR3 bases: TGCGCCAGCAGCATGGCGGGGCTGACGACCGGGGAGCTGTTTTTT.